One T cell receptor beta chain is described in this entry. Its antigen is undetermined. CDR1 is SGHRS and CDR2 is YFSETQ in the germline V gene. With V trimmed by 2 bases and J by 4 bases, 5 bases remained unmatched. The CDR3 totals 16 residues. The data were obtained in a study of T cell responses to AZD1222 COVID-19 vaccine. Study-wide results and limits: Variant regions that are unmutated are reportedly the target of nearly half of spike-specific TCRs.

It was second doses at about 4 or about 12 weeks that were pooled. Clones were read by immunoSEQ multiplex PCR, and TCRdb kept only the in-frame ones, dropping some. This sample has about 100,000 clones, with approximately 89% found just once. The V and J genes are TRBV5-1 and TRBJ2-3, with 12 bases matching TRBD2. The clonotype was recovered from an adult who received the AZD1222 COVID-19 vaccine. Sample: peripheral blood, taken 28 days after the second AZD1222 dose. CDR3 protein: CASSLATSGRPDTQYF. The CDR3 DNA sequence: TGCGCCAGCAGCTTAGCAACTAGCGGGAGGCCAGATACGCAGTATTTT.